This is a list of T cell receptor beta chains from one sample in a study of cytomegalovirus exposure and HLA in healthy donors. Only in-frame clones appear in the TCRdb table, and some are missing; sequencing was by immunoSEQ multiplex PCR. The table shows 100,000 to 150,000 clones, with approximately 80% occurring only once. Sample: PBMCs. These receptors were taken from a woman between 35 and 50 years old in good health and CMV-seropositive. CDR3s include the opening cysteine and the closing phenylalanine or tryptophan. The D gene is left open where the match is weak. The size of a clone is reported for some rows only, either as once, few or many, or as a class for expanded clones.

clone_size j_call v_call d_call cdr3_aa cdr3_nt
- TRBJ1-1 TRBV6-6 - CASSYRQGITEAFF TGTGCCAGCAGTTACAGGCAGGGAATCACTGAAGCTTTCTTT
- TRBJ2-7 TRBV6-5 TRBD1 CASSTGTGREQYF TGTGCCAGCAGTACCGGGACAGGGCGTGAGCAGTACTTC
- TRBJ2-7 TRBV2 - CASSEARRVYEQYF TGTGCCAGCAGTGAAGCTCGTCGCGTCTACGAGCAGTACTTC
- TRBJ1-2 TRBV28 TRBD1 CASGGQGNIYGYTF TGTGCCAGCGGGGGACAGGGTAATATCTATGGCTACACCTTC
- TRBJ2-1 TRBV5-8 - CASSRGGSSYNEQFF TGTGCCAGCAGCCGGGGAGGAAGCTCCTACAATGAGCAGTTCTTC
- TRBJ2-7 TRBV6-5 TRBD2 CASSRLAGGDSEQYF TGTGCCAGCAGTCGACTAGCGGGAGGGGACTCCGAGCAGTACTTC
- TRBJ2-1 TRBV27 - CASRGERYSYNEQFF TGTGCCAGCAGGGGAGAGCGGTACTCCTACAATGAGCAGTTCTTC
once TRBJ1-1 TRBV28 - CASSLRGFLNTEAFF TGTGCCAGCAGTTTAAGGGGTTTCTTGAACACTGAAGCTTTCTTT
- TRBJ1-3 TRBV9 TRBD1 CASSGYIGTGPSGNTIYF TGTGCCAGCAGCGGGTATATCGGGACAGGGCCCTCTGGAAACACCATATATTTT
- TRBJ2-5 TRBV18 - CASSPLRVSQGSTTQYF TGTGCCAGCTCACCACTTAGAGTTAGTCAGGGATCTACGACCCAGTACTTC
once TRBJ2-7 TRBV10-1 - CASSEVGLPYEQYF TGCGCCAGCAGTGAAGTTGGACTCCCCTACGAGCAGTACTTC
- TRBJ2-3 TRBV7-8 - CASSLAPYTDTQYF TGTGCCAGCAGCTTAGCGCCCTACACAGATACGCAGTATTTT
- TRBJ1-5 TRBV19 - CASSIRGNQPQHF TGTGCCAGTAGTATACGGGGCAATCAGCCCCAGCATTTT